This TCR beta chain was profiled in a study of T cell responses to AZD1222 COVID-19 vaccine. Overall study findings and caveats: At study baseline, merely about 6 AZD1222 recipients were seropositive. The study found Spike-specific TCR breadth and depth rose after two AZD1222 doses. Reports say nearly half of spike-specific TCRs go after unmutated variant regions.

The trim removed 0 bases at V and 2 bases at J, leaving 7 bases unmatched. The CDR3 is 17 residues long. Germline loops: CDR1 LGHNA, CDR2 YNFKEQ. Libraries were prepared by immunoSEQ multiplex PCR; TCRdb keeps only in-frame clonotypes and omits some of them. The repertoire consists of 80,000 to 95,000 clones, with about 90% occurring once and the leading ten covering roughly 2.8%. In the case of this clone: Antigen specificity is unknown.

Sequencing used peripheral blood, obtained on day 0 of MenACWY control vaccination. The chain joins TRBV4-2 to TRBJ1-3; 7 nucleotides agree with TRBD1. The TCR sequence derives from an adult in good health. CDR3 sequence (DNA): TGTGCCAGCAGCCAAGATAGTACGACAGGGACTGGAAACACCATATATTTT. This codes for CASSQDSTTGTGNTIYF.